The following is a T cell receptor (beta chain) sequence with its context. The junction does not match germline at one end; this may be a read error. The sample belongs to a study of blood T cells in healthy people across ages. The germline CDR1 and CDR2 sequences are MDHEN and SYDVKM. The CDR3 is made up of 14 amino acids. Per sample, no less than 6 micrograms of total RNA were extracted. Combining a sample-barcoded 5' primer with a J-beta primer mix, a second PCR ran for about 7 to 12 cycles. Sequencing of every sample gave 3 million or more CDR3-containing paired-end reads. TCRdb re-analysed the 5' RACE reads in MiXCR, keeping a single row per CDR3 protein. This repertoire shows roughly 1.5 million distinct CDR3 sequences, roughly 43% found once; its top ten account for about 3.8%.

Sequencing was done on a sample of blood. The receptor comes from a woman aged 18 to 35 in good health. The V and J genes are TRBV28 and TRBJ2-5, with 8 bases matching TRBD1. The CDR3 bases are TGTGCCAGCAGTCCCACAGGGGGATGCGAGACCCTGTACTTC. Translation gives CASSPTGGCETLYF. Full variable domain (remainder filled in from reference TRBV28 and TRBJ2-5): DVKVTQSSRYLVKRTGEKVFLECVQDMDHENMFWYRQDPGLGLRLIYFSYDVKMKEKGDIPEGYSVSREKKERFSLILESASTNQTSMYLCASSPTGGCETLYFGPGTRLLVL.